This T cell receptor (beta chain) is drawn from a study of blood T cell repertoires in COVID-19. Study summary: Acute-phase and convalescent COVID-19 samples originated in the United States, Italy and Spain. PBMCs, B-cell-depleted T cells, or T cells provided the cDNA or gDNA that made up the material.

Original analysis: Reference gene primer amplification gave nucleated cell count estimates. This table comes from immunoSEQ multiplex PCR, and its TCRdb copy is limited to in-frame clones, with some not included. V and J calls and clone size are those listed in that table; D and trimming were worked out from the DNA. Among 90,000 to 120,000 clones, roughly four fifths were seen once, and the ten largest hold 4% to 6%. Sample: peripheral blood. The clonotype comes from a man between 60 and 75 years old with acute or convalescent COVID-19.

The CDR3: CAWSVLGERFAFF. The CDR3, as DNA: TGTGCCTGGAGTGTACTAGGTGAGAGGTTTGCTTTCTTT. The chain carries TRBV30 and TRBJ1-1; no clear D. V was shortened by 0 bases and J by 11 bases, with 16 bases between the two germline ends. The germline gives CDR1 GTSNPN, CDR2 SVGIG (reference sequence). CDR3 length: 13 residues.